The 9 T cell receptor beta chains reported below all come from one sample, sequenced in a study of T cells in Graves' hyperthyroidism and ophthalmopathy. Amplified TCR beta CDR3 regions derived from RNA transcripts. RT-PCR in the first round (using the HTBI primer set) targeted the TCR CDR3. TCRdb re-called the multiplex PCR reads through MiXCR, storing one row per CDR3 protein. The sample lists about 250,000 distinct CDR3 sequences; 24% were seen once. The specimen sequenced was blood. Every receptor here comes from a woman between 40 and 55 years old with Graves' ophthalmopathy.

This clonotype appeared a few times. The rearrangement links TRBV5-6 to TRBJ2-7; D call uncertain. V lost 4 bases and J 0 bases, leaving 8 bases between the germline ends. The CDR3 covers 13 residues. Germline values: CDR1 SGHDT, CDR2 YYEEEE. The CDR3 protein is CASSHQASYEQYF. The CDR3 DNA is TGTGCCAGCAGCCACCAAGCCTCCTACGAGCAGTACTTC.

Concerning this clonotype: Compared with germline, one end of the junction differs, possibly owing to a read error. This rearrangement joins TRBV6-2 or TRBV6-3 to TRBJ1-5; D is unclear. The length of the CDR3 is 12 residues. The V gene's germline CDR1 is MNHEY and CDR2 SVGEGT. The CDR3 coding sequence is TGTGCCAGCAGTTACTCCGGACGGCTCGCGGATTTT. Its protein product is CASSYSGRLADF.

This clonotype was seen at least ten times. The chain has TRBV6-2 or TRBV6-3 and TRBJ2-7; 7 bases are shared with TRBD2. Germline assignment: CDR1 MNHEY and CDR2 SVGEGT. With V trimmed by 6 bases and J by 0 bases, 8 bases remained unmatched. This CDR3 spans 15 amino acids. This CDR3 is CASSSLAAVSYEQYF. The CDR3 nucleotides read TGTGCCAGCAGCAGTCTAGCGGCAGTCTCCTACGAGCAGTACTTC.

The chain couples TRBV7-9 to TRBJ1-2; 7 nucleotides align to TRBD1. Germline CDR1 is SEHNR and CDR2 is FQNEAQ (reference sequence). Trimming cost V 1 base and J 6 bases; bases outside gene matches: 5. The CDR3 extends over 14 amino acids. The DNA of the CDR3 is TGTGCCAGCAGCTTAGGACAGGGAGGGAATGGCTACACCTTC. Its protein is CASSLGQGGNGYTF.

This clonotype was detected only a few times. This rearrangement joins TRBV24-1 to TRBJ2-5; 7 bases line up with TRBD1. Looked up from germline, CDR1 is KGHDR and CDR2 is SFDVKD. This CDR3 is 14 amino acids long. Trimming took 3 bases from V and 4 from J; bases not matched to a gene: 4. CDR3 region: CATSDERGRETQYF. The DNA for the CDR3 is TGTGCCACCAGTGATGAGAGGGGGCGAGAGACCCAGTACTTC.

This clonotype was detected many times. The V call is TRBV15, the J call TRBJ1-1; D is undetermined. From germline, CDR1 is LNHNV and CDR2 YYDKDF (reference sequence). V lost 1 base, J lost 11 bases, and 14 bases lay in between. The CDR3 contains 13 residues. CDR3 residues: CATSRGLGWEAFF. DNA for the CDR3: TGTGCCACCAGCAGAGGGTTGGGGTGGGAGGCTTTCTTT.

Worth noting for this clonotype: This may be a read error, as it is one base from a much larger clone. This chain connects TRBV7-3 to TRBJ2-2; D uncertain. Germline-derived CDR1 and CDR2 are SGHTA and FQGTGA. V lost 0 bases and J lost 7, with 3 bases in between. This CDR3 has 12 residues. The CDR3 here is CASSLTFGELFF. As DNA, the CDR3 is TGTGCCAGCAGCTTAACATTCGGGGAGCTGTTTTTT.

The chain has TRBV10-3 and TRBJ2-2; TRBD2 matches at 8 bases. This CDR3 is 15 amino acids long. Germline V CDR1 and CDR2: ENHRY, SYGVKD. Trimming at V came to 6 bases and at J to 0 bases, leaving 3 bases not matched to a gene. The CDR3 sequence: CAISTSGANTGELFF. DNA of the CDR3: TGTGCCATCAGCACTAGCGGTGCGAACACCGGGGAGCTGTTTTTT.

This clonotype appeared many times. V usage is TRBV20-1 and J usage is TRBJ2-2; the D call may be TRBD1 or TRBD2 (5 bases each). This CDR3 is built from 13 residues. Per germline, CDR1 DFQATT and CDR2 SNEGSKA (reference sequence). Trimming cost V 6 bases and J 0 bases, with 8 bases left between them. In DNA form, the CDR3 reads TGCAGTGCGGGGGTCACGAACACCGGGGAGCTGTTTTTT. It encodes CSAGVTNTGELFF.